What follows describes a single T cell receptor (beta chain). Its antigen has not been determined. Qualities for individual bases were not recorded, and no much larger clone is one base off. On a MiSeq, deep resolution sequencing aimed for a depth between 1 in 1 million and 1 in 200,000 T cells, with each clonotype covered 10x on average. TCR beta libraries were generated with the immunoSEQ hsTCRB Kit. As for how the authors treated the data: The data were analyzed with ImmunoSEQ Analyzer and ImmunoSEQ Data Assistant, and V, D and J gene assignments followed IMGT definitions. Clonality, which ranges from 0 to 1, was calculated as one minus the normalized Shannon entropy of productive rearrangement frequencies. Public clonotype analysis was restricted to overrepresented clonotypes comprising at least 0.05% of each patient's repertoire. Repertoires from more than ten age-matched healthy donors in immuneACCESS were used as clonality controls. TCRdb retrieved this table from immuneACCESS and kept in-frame rearrangements only. Not all clones are present; in checked studies, unresolved V genes account for under half, and no reason is known for the remainder. That table is the source of V, J and clone size, and D and trimming were worked out from the DNA. The table for this sample lists about 130,000 clones; around 84% of them were counted only once. The ten largest clones represent 3% to 4% of the sample.

Read against the paper, the sample's time point label means: approximately 25 months on ibrutinib. For TCR beta library preparation, roughly 2.1 micrograms of genomic DNA was extracted from cryopreserved PBMCs. Longitudinal blood samples from CLL patients receiving ibrutinib monotherapy were subjected to high-throughput TCR beta sequencing. Patients were enrolled in a phase 2 open-label single-center ibrutinib monotherapy trial. These data originate in a study of cytotoxic CD8 clonotypes in ibrutinib-treated CLL (dated by TCRdb to about 2021). Regarding the research as a whole: The cohort had 11 relapsed/refractory and more than 14 treatment-naive patients; some 17 were IGHV unmutated. Longitudinal samples were obtainable from about 30% of the roughly 90 participants in the trial. Cryopreserved peripheral blood mononuclear cells were obtained before treatment, at response, and at either sustained remission or disease progression. Partial responses were observed in around 25 patients and complete responses in 2; after a median follow-up of 68 months, remission was maintained in approximately 14 patients and progression was observed in some twelve. An average of about 260,000 productive templates and tens of thousands of productive rearrangements was obtained per sample. The response samples were drawn at a median of 12 months into treatment, with a range of roughly 6 to 36 months. Every remission and progressive disease sample was obtained while ibrutinib was still being received by the patients.

The research as a whole found: An increase in clonality was observed at ibrutinib response, with clonality remaining stable during sustained remission and falling back toward baseline at progression. Public clonotypes were rare and either shrank or stayed stable during treatment, and the rise in clonality at ibrutinib response reflected expansion of private clonotypes. At baseline, clonality was higher than in age-matched healthy donors and showed a strong correlation with circulating CD8+ T-cell counts. Sampling times were not matched between sustained-remission and progressing patients, and lymph node repertoires were not studied.

Trimming costs V 4 bases and J 3 bases, and their ends lie 19 bases apart. The CDR3, from cysteine to phenylalanine, totals 16 residues. The DNA shown is the 48-base CDR3, in frame from base 1. In the germline V gene, CDR1 corresponds to SGHVS and CDR2 to FNYEAQ. The sequencing used PBMCs, collected after 24 months of ibrutinib treatment. This receptor was obtained from a human donor with chronic lymphocytic leukemia. Recombination linked TRBV7-6 to TRBJ2-7; TRBD1 is perhaps the D gene, given 7 matching bases. The CDR3 protein: CASSSRIMQGGYEQYF. The DNA sequence follows: TGTGCCAGCAGCTCCAGAATCATGCAGGGGGGCTACGAGCAGTACTTC.